This record covers a single TCR beta chain. Trimming cost V 2 bases and J 5 bases, with 13 bases left between them. CDR1 and CDR2 from the germline V gene are SGHVS and FQNEAQ. The CDR3 is 14 residues long. Assay used: immunoSEQ multiplex PCR; TCRdb lists only in-frame clones, some missing. The table has tens of thousands of clones, roughly 78% seen once. This sample was included in a study of blood T cell repertoires in COVID-19. As for the study in general: Some COVID-19 samples were acute and others convalescent; all came from the United States, Italy and Spain. PBMCs, B-cell-depleted T cells, or T cells were the source of the cDNA or gDNA that made up the material.

The rearrangement links TRBV7-8 to TRBJ2-7; D is undetermined. Sequenced: peripheral blood. The clonotype was recovered from a human donor in a cohort sampled during active COVID-19. CDR3 sequence (DNA): TGTGCCAGCAGCTTAAGTGCATACGACAACGAGCAGTACTTC. As protein: CASSLSAYDNEQYF.